The 8 T cell receptor beta chains below come from one sample, sequenced in a study of T-cell memory formation after mild COVID-19. Using its own MiXCR run on the 5' RACE reads, TCRdb lists one record per CDR3 protein. The sample holds a few hundred thousand distinct CDR3 sequences, about 22% seen once. Sequences were obtained from PBMCs or a T cell subset sorted from them (not recorded which). Receptors were obtained from an adult woman who had mild COVID-19 (a few samples of this study predate the infection). Cell type and time point are not known.

The chain links TRBV10-3 to TRBJ2-7, with D maybe TRBD1 (8 bases). CDR3 length equals 15 residues. With 0 bases removed from V and 7 bases from J, the gap between germline ends came to 16 bases. CDR1 is ENHRY, CDR2 SYGVKD, per germline. The CDR3 DNA sequence: TGTGCCATCAGTGAGTCACCGACAGGGGAGGGAGAGCAGTACTTC. This gives the protein CAISESPTGEGEQYF.

This chain connects TRBV30 to TRBJ1-1; D ambiguous. The V end lost 0 bases, the J end lost 1 base, and 9 bases lay between the germline ends. Germline assignment: CDR1 GTSNPN and CDR2 SVGIG (reference sequence). The CDR3 contains 14 residues. The CDR3 DNA follows: TGTGCCTGGAGTGTACACCGGGGGAACACTGAAGCTTTCTTT. Its protein product is CAWSVHRGNTEAFF.

To note about this clonotype: One end of the junction is discordant with germline, which a read error may explain. The CDR3 coding sequence is TGTGCCAGCAGCCTAACTAGCGGGGCCTTCGATACGCAGTATTTT. Its translation: CASSLTSGAFDTQYF. The chain has TRBV7-3 and TRBJ2-3; the match to TRBD2 covers 10 bases. The CDR3 is 15 residues long. Germline V lookup: CDR1 SGHTA, CDR2 FQGTGA.

The V call is TRBV11-2, the J call TRBJ2-4; D remains ambiguous. Trimming took 1 base from V and 8 from J, leaving 9 bases between them. Germline-derived CDR1 and CDR2 are SGHAT and FQNNGV. The CDR3 length is 13 residues. Here the CDR3 DNA reads TGTGCCAGCAGCTTAGGAGCCGCGCACATTCAGTACTTC. Protein sequence: CASSLGAAHIQYF.

The chain employs TRBV3-1 and TRBJ1-1; a weak D match, TRBD1 (5 bases). The CDR3 runs 15 residues. V was pared by 5 bases and J by 0 bases, with 13 bases between. Per germline, CDR1 LGHDT and CDR2 YNNKEL (reference sequence). The DNA for the CDR3 is TGTGCCAGCAGCATTCAAGGACACCTGAACACTGAAGCTTTCTTT. This gives the protein CASSIQGHLNTEAFF.

V is TRBV25-1 and J is TRBJ1-1, with 7 nucleotides matching TRBD1. V gave up 8 bases and J gave up 4 bases; unmatched junction bases: 10. There are 14 residues in the CDR3. CDR1 MGHDK and CDR2 SYGVNS come from the germline V gene. This chain's CDR3 is CASARQGVVTEAFF. The CDR3 DNA reads as TGTGCCAGCGCCCGACAGGGAGTAGTCACTGAAGCTTTCTTT. Drawing the rest from reference TRBV25-1 and TRBJ1-1, the complete variable domain is EADIYQTPRYLVIGTGKKITLECSQTMGHDKMYWYQQDPGMELHLIHYSYGVNSTEKGDLSSESTVSRIRTEHFPLTLESARPSHTSQYLCASARQGVVTEAFFGQGTRLTVV.

This clonotype turned up a few times. The chain uses TRBV28 and TRBJ1-2, with D possibly TRBD1 on 5 matching bases. The germline gives CDR1 MDHEN, CDR2 SYDVKM. Trimming cost V 5 bases and J 2 bases, with 21 bases left between them. The CDR3 runs 17 residues. The CDR3 region is CASSHSSPGLPNYGYTF. CDR3 DNA: TGTGCCAGCAGTCACTCCTCCCCGGGGCTTCCAAACTATGGCTACACCTTC.

The chain recombines TRBV6-5 with TRBJ2-4; 10 nucleotides align to TRBD2. The CDR3 has 16 amino acids. Per germline, CDR1 MNHEY and CDR2 SVGAGI. The J segment lost 2 bases and the V segment lost 6 bases, leaving 7 bases of the junction unmatched. The CDR3 sequence: CASRPAGGISKNIQYF. DNA of the CDR3: TGTGCCAGCAGGCCAGCGGGAGGGATCTCCAAAAACATTCAGTACTTC.